This TCR beta chain was obtained from a study of shared clonotypes between healthy human individuals (TCRdb year 2020). For the study in its entirety: Three men and two women, aged 18 to 49 years, made up the cohort. Between about 0.8 and 9.5 billion PBMCs per donor were obtained by leukapheresis. To estimate repertoire size and how much clonotypes are shared between individuals, the study performed deep sequencing of blood TCR repertoires from five healthy adults. For each donor, three plates each were used for CD4 naive and CD4 memory, two plates were used for CD8 naive, and one plate was used for CD8 memory. To increase sequencing depth and limit assay-specific biases, different laboratories used diverse techniques to prepare libraries and sequence TCR repertoires. Study-level results and caveats: Only blood was sampled, and tissue TCR repertoires likely differ from those in blood. Higher generation probabilities were observed for clonotypes shared by all four sorted-subset donors than for non-shared clonotypes. Pairwise subsampling indicated that sequencing depth was expected to affect the degree of clonotype sharing among donors. When a handful of donors were compared, the shared fraction of clonotypes was 5% to 6.5% for naive CD4, around 3.6% for naive CD8, 2% to 2.5% for memory CD4, and 0.35% to 0.4% for memory CD8. Larger estimated clonotype richness was generally found for naive subsets than for memory subsets. The small number of donors limited the genetic and exposure-history diversity represented. Even with the large sequencing depth, rarefaction of the sorted-subset datasets indicated that sequencing was incomplete.

CDR1 and CDR2, per the germline V gene, are MDHEN and SYDVKM. Including the terminal cysteine and phenylalanine, the CDR3 comprises 16 residues. Of all the DNA, just the CDR3 is kept, 48 bases in frame from base 1. Compared with germline, V lacks 6 bases and J lacks 4 bases; bases without a gene match: 9. Concerning this clone itself: Its antigen specificity is not known. No much larger clonotype is one base removed from it; base qualities were not supplied.

Using the deep immunoSEQ assay, TCR CDR3 regions were amplified from genomic DNA by multiplex PCR. Extracted genomic DNA from each cell subset was spread evenly across all wells of several immunoSEQ 96-well plates, with each plate serving as a replicate. For sorted subsets, each replicate PCR was loaded with 150 to 250 ng genomic DNA, equivalent to about 30,000 T cell genomes. Purified libraries were measured with a Qubit 3.0 fluorometer, size-checked on a Bioanalyzer 2100, and measured again with the KAPA Library Quantification kit. Every immunoSEQ 96-well plate was sequenced on a dedicated single-read 150-cycle Illumina NextSeq 550 flow cell. The original pipeline was this. Because the immunoSEQ output held only junctional sequences and lacked quality scores, the filtering could not match the filtering applied to full-length reads. To assign V/J genes and CDR3, sequences were annotated against IMGT germline references using PyIR, a Python wrapper for IgBLAST v1.9. Reads were removed for weak V/J assignments (E-value above 1e-6), missing CDR3, stop codons, out-of-frame junctions, or ambiguous translated residues. V3J clonotypes were defined by identical inferred V gene, J gene, and CDR3 amino acid sequence. To compute the percentage overlap between repertoires, the number of shared unique clonotypes was divided by the size of the smaller repertoire. Repertoire richness was assessed with RTK rarefaction, the Chao1 estimator, and Recon v2.1 estimates of unobserved clonotypes. For all TCRbeta clonotypes obtained by the gDNA method from four donors, generation probabilities were computed with OLGA. This is the immuneACCESS table as TCRdb keeps it, with only in-frame sequences that have V and J called. A part of the clones is gone; compared with another copy, unresolved V genes explain less than half, and the rest is unexplained. V, J and clone size reflect that table, while D and trimming were determined from the DNA. For this sample the table gives about 2.3 million clones, of which 85% to 95% were detected only once. Jointly, the top ten make up 0.35% to 0.45% of the sample.

The donors were healthy, HIV-negative adults with no recently reported acute infections or vaccinations. All donors were Caucasian adults living in Nashville, Tennessee, USA. CD4+ T cells were enriched by magnetic negative selection, after which naive cells were positively selected on CD45RA and the negative fraction was taken as the memory subset. After blood collection by leukapheresis, PBMCs were isolated using Ficoll-Histopaque density gradient centrifugation and then cryopreserved in the vapor phase of liquid nitrogen. Analytical flow cytometry was used to check the purity and quantity of each magnetically sorted T cell population. From each sorted fraction, genomic DNA was isolated and quantified by UV absorbance on a Nanodrop 2000c.

The chain is assembled from TRBV28 and TRBJ2-1; TRBD1 aligns with 10 central bases. Material for sequencing was naive CD4+ T cells from PBMCs. Interpreted using the paper, the cell subset or site label stands for: CD45RA+ positively selected. This receptor was obtained from a man aged 18 to 29 in good health. Some clones in this sample may be carry-over from other donors' samples. The nucleotide sequence is given as TGTGCCAGCAGCAGATCCGGGACAGGGGCTTACAATGAGCAGTTCTTC. This gives the protein CASSRSGTGAYNEQFF.